These T cell receptor beta chains were read from a single sample in a study of technical replicates of blood from several donors. Clones were sequenced by immunoSEQ multiplex PCR, and TCRdb holds only the in-frame ones, with some missing. Of about 84,000 clones detected, roughly 98% appear once; the ten largest clones hold approximately 0.14%. Sequenced sample: T cells isolated from PBMCs. The receptors were gathered from a human donor in good health. CDR3s include the opening cysteine and the closing phenylalanine or tryptophan. D genes are given only for firm matches. Clone size is not always given. Where it is, it says once, few, many or a class for expanded clones.

V gene,CDR3 length,D gene,J gene,clone size,CDR3 DNA,CDR3 protein
TRBV6-1,14,TRBD1,TRBJ2-7,-,TGTGCCAGCAAACCGGGACAGGGGTCCTACGAGCAGTACTTC,CASKPGQGSYEQYF
TRBV2,16,TRBD1,TRBJ2-7,-,TGTGCCAGCAGTGGGGGACCGGACAGGGGGCCCTACGAGCAGTACTTC,CASSGGPDRGPYEQYF
TRBV27,14,TRBD1,TRBJ2-7,-,TGTGCCAGCAGTTTTGGACAGGGTCCCTACGAGCAGTACTTC,CASSFGQGPYEQYF
TRBV14,17,-,TRBJ1-1,-,TGTGCCAGCAGCCATGCGGCCCGCGGTGGCGGGAGCACTGAAGCTTTCTTT,CASSHAARGGGSTEAFF
TRBV5-1,15,TRBD2,TRBJ2-3,-,TGCGCCAGCAGCTTGGTATCAGCGGGGGTTGATACGCAGTATTTT,CASSLVSAGVDTQYF
TRBV30,13,-,TRBJ2-6,-,TGTGCCTGTGTCCGGGACATTGCCAACGTCCTGACTTTC,CACVRDIANVLTF
TRBV28,12,-,TRBJ1-2,once,TGTGCCAGCGGGGTCGAGGGCTATGGCTACACCTTC,CASGVEGYGYTF
TRBV19,13,-,TRBJ1-1,-,TGTGCCAGTATCGCCCAGGGGTACACTGAAGCTTTCTTT,CASIAQGYTEAFF
TRBV7-8,12,-,TRBJ2-5,-,TGTGCCAGCATGGGAGGTGGAGAGACCCAGTACTTC,CASMGGGETQYF
TRBV11-2,14,-,TRBJ1-1,-,TGTGCCAGCAGCTCGAACAGCCTGAACACTGAAGCTTTCTTT,CASSSNSLNTEAFF
TRBV18,17,-,TRBJ2-5,-,TGTGCCAGCTCGGAAACAGAGCCAGACGTTGGGTGGGAGACCCAGTACTTC,CASSETEPDVGWETQYF
TRBV14,17,TRBD1,TRBJ2-3,-,TGTGCCAGCAGCCAAGGAGAGACAGGGTTGTGGACAGATACGCAGTATTTT,CASSQGETGLWTDTQYF
TRBV7-2,14,-,TRBJ1-4,-,TGTGCCAGCAGCTTAGACAGAACTAATGAAAAACTGTTTTTT,CASSLDRTNEKLFF
TRBV7-8,15,TRBD1,TRBJ1-5,-,TGTGCCAGCAGTTTTACGGGACAGAACAATCAGCCCCAGCATTTT,CASSFTGQNNQPQHF
TRBV6-1,13,-,TRBJ2-7,-,TGTGCCAGCAGTGAGGGACAAAACTACGAGCAGTACTTC,CASSEGQNYEQYF
TRBV5-4,14,TRBD2,TRBJ2-5,-,TGTGCCAGCAGCTCCGGGGGGGGTCCAGAGACCCAGTACTTC,CASSSGGGPETQYF
TRBV10-3,16,TRBD1,TRBJ2-1,once,TGTGCCATCAGGAAGGGGGCCACTAGCTCCTACAATGAGCAGTTCTTC,CAIRKGATSSYNEQFF
TRBV30,13,-,TRBJ1-2,-,TGTGCCTGGAGCGCGACAGGAGGCTGGGGCTACACCTTC,CAWSATGGWGYTF
TRBV28,11,-,TRBJ2-3,-,TGTGCCAGCAGTTACTCAGATACGCAGTATTTT,CASSYSDTQYF
TRBV4-1,15,-,TRBJ1-1,-,TGCGCCAGCAGCCAAGAACCAGGCCCAAACACTGAAGCTTTCTTT,CASSQEPGPNTEAFF
TRBV19,15,-,TRBJ2-2,-,TGTGCCAGTCGCGGACAGTTACCGAACACCGGGGAGCTGTTTTTT,CASRGQLPNTGELFF
TRBV4-1,13,-,TRBJ2-1,-,TGCGCCAGTAGTCCGGGCTCCTACAATGAGCAGTTCTTC,CASSPGSYNEQFF
TRBV18,18,TRBD1,TRBJ1-1,-,TGTGCCAGCTCACCACGACTGACACAACAGGGGGGTGTCACTGAAGCTTTCTTT,CASSPRLTQQGGVTEAFF
TRBV30,13,-,TRBJ1-1,once,TGTGCCTGGGATCAAGTATCGATCGGTGAAGCTTTCTTT,CAWDQVSIGEAFF
TRBV10-3,13,-,TRBJ2-5,-,TGTGCCATCAGTCCTGCGGGTTCGGAGACCCAGTACTTC,CAISPAGSETQYF
TRBV11-2,13,-,TRBJ2-5,-,TGTGCCAGCAGCTTAGGGGGCGATGAGACCCAGTACTTC,CASSLGGDETQYF
TRBV7-8,17,-,TRBJ2-1,-,TGTGCCAGCAGCTTAGCCCGGGGGGACACCCCTTACAATGAGCAGTTCTTC,CASSLARGDTPYNEQFF
TRBV9,15,TRBD1,TRBJ2-3,-,TGTGCCAGCAGCCCCGAGGGACAGTTCACAGATACGCAGTATTTT,CASSPEGQFTDTQYF
TRBV6-6,13,TRBD1,TRBJ1-5,-,TGTGCCAGCAAGGACGGACAGGGGCAGCCCCAGCATTTT,CASKDGQGQPQHF
TRBV19,12,-,TRBJ1-1,-,TGTGCCAGTAGTGTCGGGTTTTCTGAAGCTTTCTTT,CASSVGFSEAFF
TRBV7-9,12,-,TRBJ2-7,-,TGTGCCAGCAGCAGGGGCGGCTACGAGCAGTACTTC,CASSRGGYEQYF
TRBV6-1,12,-,TRBJ2-7,-,TGTGCCAGCAGCGCAGGGGTCCACGAGCAGTACTTC,CASSAGVHEQYF
TRBV25-1,14,-,TRBJ2-7,-,TGTGCCAGCAGTGAATACGCAGGGTGGGACGAGCAGTACTTC,CASSEYAGWDEQYF
TRBV5-1,18,-,TRBJ2-6,-,TGCGCCAGCAGCTTAGGTACAGGGACCTACTCTGGGGCCAACGTCCTGACTTTC,CASSLGTGTYSGANVLTF
TRBV5-4,13,-,TRBJ1-2,-,TGTGCCAGCAGCGCGACAGGTATCTATGGCTACACCTTC,CASSATGIYGYTF
TRBV11-1,13,-,TRBJ2-1,-,TGTGCCAGCAGCTCCGGGTCCCACAATGAGCAGTTCTTC,CASSSGSHNEQFF
TRBV5-1,13,TRBD1,TRBJ2-5,-,TGCGCCAGTAGACAGGGACCTCGGGAGACCCAGTACTTC,CASRQGPRETQYF
TRBV10-1,13,-,TRBJ2-1,-,TGCGCCAGCAGATCGTGGACTACCGGTGAGCAGTTCTTC,CASRSWTTGEQFF
TRBV27,16,-,TRBJ1-1,once,TGTGCCAGCAGTTTATCTGGGGCCCAGTGGGGCACTGAAGCTTTCTTT,CASSLSGAQWGTEAFF
TRBV10-3,15,-,TRBJ1-3,-,TGTGCCATCAGTGAGCCCGACAGCTCTGGAAACACCATATATTTT,CAISEPDSSGNTIYF